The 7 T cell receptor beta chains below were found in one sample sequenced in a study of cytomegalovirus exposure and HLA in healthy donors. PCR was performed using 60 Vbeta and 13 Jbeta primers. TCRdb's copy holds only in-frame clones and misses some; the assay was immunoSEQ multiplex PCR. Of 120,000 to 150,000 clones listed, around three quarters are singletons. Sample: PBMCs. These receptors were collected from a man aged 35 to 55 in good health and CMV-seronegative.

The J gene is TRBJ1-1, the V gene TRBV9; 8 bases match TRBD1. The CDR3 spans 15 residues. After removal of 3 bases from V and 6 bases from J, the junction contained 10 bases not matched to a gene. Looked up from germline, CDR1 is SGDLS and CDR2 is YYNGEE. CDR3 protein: CASSAGQGGNPEAFF. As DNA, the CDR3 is TGTGCCAGCAGCGCCGGACAGGGAGGTAACCCTGAAGCTTTCTTT.

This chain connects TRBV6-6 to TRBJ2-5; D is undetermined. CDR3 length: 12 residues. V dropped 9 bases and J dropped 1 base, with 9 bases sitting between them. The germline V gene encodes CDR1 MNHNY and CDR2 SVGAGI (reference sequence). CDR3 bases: TGTGCCAGTTCTCCTTTCCAAGAGACCCAGTACTTC. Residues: CASSPFQETQYF.

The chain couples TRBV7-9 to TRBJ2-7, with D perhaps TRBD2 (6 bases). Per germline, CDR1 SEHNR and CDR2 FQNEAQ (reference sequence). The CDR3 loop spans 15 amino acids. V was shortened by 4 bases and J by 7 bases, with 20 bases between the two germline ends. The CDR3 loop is CASSSGGPSYREQYF. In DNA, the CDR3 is TGTGCCAGCAGCTCAGGAGGGCCCTCCTATCGGGAGCAGTACTTC.

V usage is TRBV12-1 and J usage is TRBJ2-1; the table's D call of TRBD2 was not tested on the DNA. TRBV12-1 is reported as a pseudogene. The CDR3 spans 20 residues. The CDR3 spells CASSFASCRTSGRAYNEQFF. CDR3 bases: TGTGCCAGCAGCTTTGCCTCTTGCCGGACTAGCGGGAGGGCTTACAATGAGCAGTTCTTC.

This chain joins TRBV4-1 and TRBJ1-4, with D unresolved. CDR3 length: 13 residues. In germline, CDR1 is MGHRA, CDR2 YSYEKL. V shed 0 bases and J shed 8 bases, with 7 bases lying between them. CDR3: CASSQEVREKLFF. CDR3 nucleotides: TGCGCCAGCAGCCAAGAGGTACGGGAAAAACTGTTTTTT.

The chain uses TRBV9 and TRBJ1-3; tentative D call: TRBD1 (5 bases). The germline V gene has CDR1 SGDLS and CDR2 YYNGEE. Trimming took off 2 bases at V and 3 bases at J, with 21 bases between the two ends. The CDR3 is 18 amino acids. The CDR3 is CASSVEGSFYGSGNTIYF. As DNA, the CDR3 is TGTGCCAGCAGCGTGGAGGGGTCGTTCTACGGGAGTGGAAACACCATATATTTT.

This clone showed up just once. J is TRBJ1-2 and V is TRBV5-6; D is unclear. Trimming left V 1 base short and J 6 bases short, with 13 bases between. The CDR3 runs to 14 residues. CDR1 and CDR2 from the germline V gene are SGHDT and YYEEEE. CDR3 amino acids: CASSLMRLSDGYTF. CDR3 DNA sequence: TGTGCCAGCAGCTTGATGAGGTTGTCGGATGGCTACACCTTC.